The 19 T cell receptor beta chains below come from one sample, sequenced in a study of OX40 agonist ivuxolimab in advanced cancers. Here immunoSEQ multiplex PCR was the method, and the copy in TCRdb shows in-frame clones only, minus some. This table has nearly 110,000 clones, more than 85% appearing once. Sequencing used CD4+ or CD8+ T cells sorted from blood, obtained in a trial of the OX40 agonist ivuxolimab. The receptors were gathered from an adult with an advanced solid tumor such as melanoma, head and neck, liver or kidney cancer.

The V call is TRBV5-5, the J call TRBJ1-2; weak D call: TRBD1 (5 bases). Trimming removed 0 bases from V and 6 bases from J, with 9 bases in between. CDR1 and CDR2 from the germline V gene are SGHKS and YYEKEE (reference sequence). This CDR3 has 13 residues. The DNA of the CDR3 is TGTGCCAGCAGCTTGGCAGGGTTGGATGGCTACACCTTC. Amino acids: CASSLAGLDGYTF.

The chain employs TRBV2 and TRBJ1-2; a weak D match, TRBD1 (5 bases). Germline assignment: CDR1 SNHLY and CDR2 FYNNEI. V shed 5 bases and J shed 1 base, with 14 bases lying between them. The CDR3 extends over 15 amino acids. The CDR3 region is CASSTGDGNNYGYTF. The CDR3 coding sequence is TGTGCCAGCAGTACCGGGGACGGAAATAACTATGGCTACACCTTC.

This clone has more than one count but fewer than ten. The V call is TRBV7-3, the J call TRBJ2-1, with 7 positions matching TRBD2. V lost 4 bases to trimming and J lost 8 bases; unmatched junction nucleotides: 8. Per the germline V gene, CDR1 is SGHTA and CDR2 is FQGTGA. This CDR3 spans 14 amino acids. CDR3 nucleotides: TGTGCCAGCAGCTCCTGGACTAGTACGGATGAGCAGTTCTTC. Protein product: CASSSWTSTDEQFF.

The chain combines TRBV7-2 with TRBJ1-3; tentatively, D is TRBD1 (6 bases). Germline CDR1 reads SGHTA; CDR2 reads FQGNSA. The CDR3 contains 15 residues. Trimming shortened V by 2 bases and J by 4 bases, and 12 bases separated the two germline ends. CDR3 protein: CASSLLGTLGNTIYF. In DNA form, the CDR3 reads TGTGCCAGCAGCTTATTGGGGACACTCGGAAACACCATATATTTT.

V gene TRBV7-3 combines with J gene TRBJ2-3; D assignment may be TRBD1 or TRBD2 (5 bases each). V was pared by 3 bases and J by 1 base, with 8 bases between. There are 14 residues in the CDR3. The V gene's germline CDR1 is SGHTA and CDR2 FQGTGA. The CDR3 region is CASSLRGGTDTQYF. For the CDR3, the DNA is TGTGCCAGCAGCTTGAGGGGAGGCACAGATACGCAGTATTTT.

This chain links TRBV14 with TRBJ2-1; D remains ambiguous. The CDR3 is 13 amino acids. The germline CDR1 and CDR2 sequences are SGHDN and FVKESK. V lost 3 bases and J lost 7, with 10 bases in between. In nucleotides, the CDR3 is TGTGCCAGCAGCCAGGCAGCCATTAATGAGCAGTTCTTC. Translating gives CASSQAAINEQFF.

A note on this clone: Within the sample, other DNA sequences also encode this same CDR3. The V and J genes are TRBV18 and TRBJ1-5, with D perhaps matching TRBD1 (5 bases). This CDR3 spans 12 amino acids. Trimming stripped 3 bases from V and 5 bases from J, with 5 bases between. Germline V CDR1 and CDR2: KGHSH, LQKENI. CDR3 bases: TGTGCCAGCTCACCGGGGGATCAGCCCCAGCATTTT. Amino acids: CASSPGDQPQHF. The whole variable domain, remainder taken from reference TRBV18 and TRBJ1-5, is NAGVMQNPRHLVRRRGQEARLRCSPMKGHSHVYWYRQLPEEGLKFMVYLQKENIIDESGMPKERFSAEFPKEGPSILRIQQVVRGDSAAYFCASSPGDQPQHFGDGTRLSIL.

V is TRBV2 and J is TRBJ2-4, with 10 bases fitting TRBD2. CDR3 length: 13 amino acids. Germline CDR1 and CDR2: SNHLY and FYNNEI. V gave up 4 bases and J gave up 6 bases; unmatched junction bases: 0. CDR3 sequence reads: CASSGLAGNIQYF. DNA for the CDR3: TGTGCCAGCAGTGGACTAGCGGGAAACATTCAGTACTTC.

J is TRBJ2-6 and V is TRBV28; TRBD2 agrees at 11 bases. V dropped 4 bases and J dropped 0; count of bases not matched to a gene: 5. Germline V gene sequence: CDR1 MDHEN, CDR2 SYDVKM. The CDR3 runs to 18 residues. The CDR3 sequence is CASSWGLAESSGANVLTF. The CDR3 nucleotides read TGTGCCAGCAGTTGGGGACTAGCGGAAAGCTCTGGGGCCAACGTCCTGACTTTC. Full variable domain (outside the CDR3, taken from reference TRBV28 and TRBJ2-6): DVKVTQSSRYLVKRTGEKVFLECVQDMDHENMFWYRQDPGLGLRLIYFSYDVKMKEKGDIPEGYSVSREKKERFSLILESASTNQTSMYLCASSWGLAESSGANVLTFGAGSRLTVL.

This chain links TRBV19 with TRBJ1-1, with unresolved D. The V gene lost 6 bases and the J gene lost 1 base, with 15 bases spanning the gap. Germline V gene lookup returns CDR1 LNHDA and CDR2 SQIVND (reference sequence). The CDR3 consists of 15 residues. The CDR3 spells CASRPTRGGNTEAFF. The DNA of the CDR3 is TGTGCCAGTAGGCCTACGCGGGGAGGGAACACTGAAGCTTTCTTT.

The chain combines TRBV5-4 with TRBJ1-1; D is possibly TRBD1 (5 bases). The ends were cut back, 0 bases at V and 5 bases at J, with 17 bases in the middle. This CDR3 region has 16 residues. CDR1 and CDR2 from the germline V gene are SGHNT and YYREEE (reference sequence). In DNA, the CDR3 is TGTGCCAGCAGCTTGGGTGGTACGGAGGGGCGGACTGAAGCTTTCTTT. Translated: CASSLGGTEGRTEAFF.

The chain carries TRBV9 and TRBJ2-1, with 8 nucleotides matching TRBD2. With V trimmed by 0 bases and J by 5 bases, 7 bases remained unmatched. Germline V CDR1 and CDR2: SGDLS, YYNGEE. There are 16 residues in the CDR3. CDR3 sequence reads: CASSVVGGGFNNEQFF. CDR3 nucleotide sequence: TGTGCCAGCAGCGTAGTTGGCGGGGGGTTCAACAATGAGCAGTTCTTC.

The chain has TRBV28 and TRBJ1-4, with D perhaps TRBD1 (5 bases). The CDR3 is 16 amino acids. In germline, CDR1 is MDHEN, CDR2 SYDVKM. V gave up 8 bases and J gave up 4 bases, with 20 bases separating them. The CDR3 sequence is CASVSPAGANNEKLFF. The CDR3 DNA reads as TGTGCCAGCGTTTCCCCCGCCGGGGCCAATAATGAAAAACTGTTTTTT.

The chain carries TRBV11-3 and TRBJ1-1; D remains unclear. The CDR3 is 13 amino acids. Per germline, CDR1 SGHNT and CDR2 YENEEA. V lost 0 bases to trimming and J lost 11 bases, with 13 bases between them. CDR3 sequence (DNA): TGTGCCAGCAGCTTAGATCGGAGACCTCCGGCTTTCTTT. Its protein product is CASSLDRRPPAFF.

The CDR3 here is CASSRSGTSGEETQYF. CDR3 DNA: TGTGCCAGCAGCCGTTCTGGGACTAGCGGGGAAGAGACCCAGTACTTC. The chain recombines TRBV4-2 with TRBJ2-5; 13 bases align to TRBD2. The CDR3 totals 16 residues. Germline values: CDR1 LGHNA, CDR2 YNFKEQ. The V and J ends lost 4 bases and 3 bases, in that order; junction bases with no gene match: 5.

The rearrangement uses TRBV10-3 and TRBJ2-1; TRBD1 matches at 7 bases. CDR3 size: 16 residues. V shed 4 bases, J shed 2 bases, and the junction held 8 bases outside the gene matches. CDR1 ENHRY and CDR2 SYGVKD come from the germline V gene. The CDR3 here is CAISARTGLTYNEQFF. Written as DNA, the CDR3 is TGTGCCATCAGTGCAAGGACAGGATTGACCTACAATGAGCAGTTCTTC.

The CDR3 DNA sequence: TGTGCCACCAGCAGAGATGTGGGCGCCTCTAACTATGGCTACACCTTC. This translates into CATSRDVGASNYGYTF. The chain couples TRBV15 to TRBJ1-2; D unclear. The germline V gene encodes CDR1 LNHNV and CDR2 YYDKDF (reference sequence). Trimming shortened V by 0 bases and J by 0 bases, and 11 bases separated the two germline ends. The CDR3 sequence is 16 residues long.

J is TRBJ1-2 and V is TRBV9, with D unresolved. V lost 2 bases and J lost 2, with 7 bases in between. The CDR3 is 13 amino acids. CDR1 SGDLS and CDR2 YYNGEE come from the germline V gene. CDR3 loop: CASSVDGNYGYTF. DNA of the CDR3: TGTGCCAGCAGCGTGGACGGGAACTATGGCTACACCTTC.

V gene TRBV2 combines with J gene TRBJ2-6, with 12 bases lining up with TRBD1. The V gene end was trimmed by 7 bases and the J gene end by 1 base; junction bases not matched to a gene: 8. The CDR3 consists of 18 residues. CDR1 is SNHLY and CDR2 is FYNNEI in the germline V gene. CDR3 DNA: TGTGCCAGCATCCCTGGGGGACAGGGGGCGTCTGGGGCCAACGTCCTGACTTTC. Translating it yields CASIPGGQGASGANVLTF.